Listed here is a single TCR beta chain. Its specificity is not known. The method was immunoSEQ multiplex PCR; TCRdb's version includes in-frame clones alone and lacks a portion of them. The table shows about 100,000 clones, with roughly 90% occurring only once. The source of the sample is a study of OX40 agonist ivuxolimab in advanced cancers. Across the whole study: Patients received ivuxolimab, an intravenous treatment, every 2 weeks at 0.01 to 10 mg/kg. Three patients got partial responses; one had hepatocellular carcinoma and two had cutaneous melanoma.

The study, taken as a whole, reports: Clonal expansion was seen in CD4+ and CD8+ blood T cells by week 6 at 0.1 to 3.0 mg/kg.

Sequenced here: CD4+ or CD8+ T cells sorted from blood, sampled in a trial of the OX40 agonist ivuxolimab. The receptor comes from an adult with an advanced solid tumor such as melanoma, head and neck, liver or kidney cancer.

CDR3 in DNA: TGCGCCAGCAGCCTGCAGCCGGGAGAGACCCAGTACTTC. It is translated as CASSLQPGETQYF. The rearrangement links TRBV4-3 to TRBJ2-5; D is ambiguous. Trimming took off 4 bases at V and 4 bases at J, with 10 bases between the two ends. The CDR3 length is 13 residues. Germline values: CDR1 LGHNA, CDR2 YSLEER.